The clone carrying this T cell receptor beta chain has just a few counts. CDR1 and CDR2 from the germline V gene are GTSNPN and SVGIG (reference sequence). The CDR3 is 11 amino acids. The germline V and J ends were trimmed by 2 bases and 7 bases, with 9 bases remaining between them. These data originate in a study of T-cell memory formation after mild COVID-19. Study-wide background: TCR clustering was largely donor specific.

Barcoded TCR alpha and TCR beta cDNA libraries with UMIs came from 5'RACE using constant-segment primers. MiXCR, run by TCRdb on the 5' RACE reads, gives a single entry per CDR3 protein. Seen here are some 190,000 distinct CDR3 sequences, around 17% observed once, and the top ten hold approximately 2.4%. The sequenced material came from PBMCs or a T cell subset sorted from them (not recorded which). This chain uses TRBV30 with TRBJ2-7, with D unresolved. This sequence originates from an adult woman who had mild COVID-19 (a few samples of this study predate the infection). Cell type and time point are not known. The CDR3 nucleotides are TGTGCCTGGAGTCTGTATACTGAGCAGTACTTC. Its protein product is CAWSLYTEQYF.